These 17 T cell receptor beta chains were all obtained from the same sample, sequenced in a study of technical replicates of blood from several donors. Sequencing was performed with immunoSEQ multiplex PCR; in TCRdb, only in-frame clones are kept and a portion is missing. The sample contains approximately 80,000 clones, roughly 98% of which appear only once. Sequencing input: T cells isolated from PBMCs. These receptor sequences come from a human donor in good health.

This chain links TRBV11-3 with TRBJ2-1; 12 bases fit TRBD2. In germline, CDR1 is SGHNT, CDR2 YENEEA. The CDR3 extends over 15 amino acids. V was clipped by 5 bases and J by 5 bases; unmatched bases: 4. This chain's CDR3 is CASSISSGGDNEQFF. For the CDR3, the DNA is TGTGCCAGCAGCATCTCTAGCGGGGGGGACAATGAGCAGTTCTTC.

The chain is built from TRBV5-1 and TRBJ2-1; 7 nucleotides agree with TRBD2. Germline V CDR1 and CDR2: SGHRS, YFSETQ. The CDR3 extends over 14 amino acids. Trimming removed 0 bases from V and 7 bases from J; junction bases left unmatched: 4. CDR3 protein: CASSLGLAENEQFF. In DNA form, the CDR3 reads TGCGCCAGCAGCTTGGGCCTAGCGGAAAATGAGCAGTTCTTC.

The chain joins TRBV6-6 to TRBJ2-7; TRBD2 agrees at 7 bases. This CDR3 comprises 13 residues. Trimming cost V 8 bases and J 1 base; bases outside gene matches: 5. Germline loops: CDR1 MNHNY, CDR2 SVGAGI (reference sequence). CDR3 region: CASSPGGSYEQYF. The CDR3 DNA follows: TGTGCCAGCTCTCCGGGAGGTTCCTACGAGCAGTACTTC.

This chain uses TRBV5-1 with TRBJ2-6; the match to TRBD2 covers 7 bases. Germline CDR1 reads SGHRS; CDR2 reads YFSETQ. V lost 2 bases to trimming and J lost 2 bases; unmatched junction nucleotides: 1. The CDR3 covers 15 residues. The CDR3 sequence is CASSFREAGANVLTF. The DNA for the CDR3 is TGCGCCAGCAGCTTCCGGGAGGCTGGGGCCAACGTCCTGACTTTC.

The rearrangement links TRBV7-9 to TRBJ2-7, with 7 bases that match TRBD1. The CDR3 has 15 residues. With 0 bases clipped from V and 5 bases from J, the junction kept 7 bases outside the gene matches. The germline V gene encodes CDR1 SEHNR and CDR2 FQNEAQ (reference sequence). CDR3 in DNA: TGTGCCAGCAGCTTAGCAGGGGGCGCTTCCGACGAGCAGTACTTC. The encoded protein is CASSLAGGASDEQYF.

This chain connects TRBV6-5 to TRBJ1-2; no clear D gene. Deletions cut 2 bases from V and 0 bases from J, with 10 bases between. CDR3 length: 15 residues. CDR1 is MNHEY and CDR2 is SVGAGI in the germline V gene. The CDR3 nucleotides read TGTGCCAGCAGTTACCGTGGAGTCCCTAACTATGGCTACACCTTC. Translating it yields CASSYRGVPNYGYTF.

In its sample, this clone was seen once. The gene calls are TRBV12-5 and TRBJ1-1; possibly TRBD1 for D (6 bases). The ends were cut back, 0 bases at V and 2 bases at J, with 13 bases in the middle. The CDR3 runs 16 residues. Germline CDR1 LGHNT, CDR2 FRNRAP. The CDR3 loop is CASGLVLTGRNTEAFF. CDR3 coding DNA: TGTGCTAGTGGTTTGGTACTCACAGGGAGAAACACTGAAGCTTTCTTT.

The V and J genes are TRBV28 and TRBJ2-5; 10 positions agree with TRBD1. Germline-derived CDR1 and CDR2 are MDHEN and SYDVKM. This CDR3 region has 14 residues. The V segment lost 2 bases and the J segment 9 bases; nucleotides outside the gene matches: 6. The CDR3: CASSLPGTGEAQYF. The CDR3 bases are TGTGCCAGCAGTTTACCCGGGACAGGGGAGGCCCAGTACTTC.

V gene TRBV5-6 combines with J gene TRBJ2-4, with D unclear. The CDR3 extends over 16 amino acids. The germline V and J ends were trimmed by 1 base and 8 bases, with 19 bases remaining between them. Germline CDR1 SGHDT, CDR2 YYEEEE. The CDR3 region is CASSLLANAVGDIQYF. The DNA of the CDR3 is TGTGCCAGCAGCTTGTTGGCAAACGCTGTTGGAGACATTCAGTACTTC.

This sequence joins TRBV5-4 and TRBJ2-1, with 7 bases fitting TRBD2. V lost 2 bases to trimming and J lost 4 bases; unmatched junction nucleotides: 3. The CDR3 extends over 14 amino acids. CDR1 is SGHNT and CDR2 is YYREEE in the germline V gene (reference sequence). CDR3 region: CASSFGGGYNEQFF. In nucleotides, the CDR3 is TGTGCCAGCAGCTTTGGCGGGGGTTACAATGAGCAGTTCTTC.

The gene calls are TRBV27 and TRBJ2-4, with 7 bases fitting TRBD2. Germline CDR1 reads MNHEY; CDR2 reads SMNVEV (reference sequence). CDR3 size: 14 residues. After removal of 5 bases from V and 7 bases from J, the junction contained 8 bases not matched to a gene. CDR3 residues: CASSAPAGVNIQYF. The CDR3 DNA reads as TGTGCCAGCAGTGCCCCTGCGGGGGTTAACATTCAGTACTTC.

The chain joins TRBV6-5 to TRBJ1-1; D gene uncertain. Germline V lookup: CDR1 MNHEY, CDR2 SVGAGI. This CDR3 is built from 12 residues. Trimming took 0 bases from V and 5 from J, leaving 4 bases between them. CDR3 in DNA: TGTGCCAGCAGTTACTCGTCTACTGAAGCTTTCTTT. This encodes CASSYSSTEAFF.

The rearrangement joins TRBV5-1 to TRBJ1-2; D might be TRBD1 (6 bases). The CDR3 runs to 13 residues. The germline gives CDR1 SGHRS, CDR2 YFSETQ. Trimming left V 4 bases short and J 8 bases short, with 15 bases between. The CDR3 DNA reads TGCGCCAGCAGCCTATCAGGGGCTGGCGGCTACACCTTC. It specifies CASSLSGAGGYTF.

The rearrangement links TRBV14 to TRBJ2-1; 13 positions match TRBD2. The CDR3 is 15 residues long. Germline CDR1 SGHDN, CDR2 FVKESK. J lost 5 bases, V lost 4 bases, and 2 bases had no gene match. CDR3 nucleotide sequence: TGTGCCAGCAGCCGTGGGACTAGCGGGGACAATGAGCAGTTCTTC. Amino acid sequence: CASSRGTSGDNEQFF.

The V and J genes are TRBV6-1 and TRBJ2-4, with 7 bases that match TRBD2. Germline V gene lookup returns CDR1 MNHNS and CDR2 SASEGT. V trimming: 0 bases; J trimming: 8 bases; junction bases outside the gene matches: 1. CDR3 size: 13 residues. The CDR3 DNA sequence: TGTGCCAGCAGTGAAGCAGGGAGGGACATTCAGTACTTC. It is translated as CASSEAGRDIQYF.

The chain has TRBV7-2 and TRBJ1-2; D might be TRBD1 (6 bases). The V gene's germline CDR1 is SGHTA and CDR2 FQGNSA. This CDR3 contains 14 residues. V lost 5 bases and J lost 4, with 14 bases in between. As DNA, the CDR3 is TGTGCCAGCAGCGTACAGGGCCCTCTCTATGGCTACACCTTC. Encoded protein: CASSVQGPLYGYTF.

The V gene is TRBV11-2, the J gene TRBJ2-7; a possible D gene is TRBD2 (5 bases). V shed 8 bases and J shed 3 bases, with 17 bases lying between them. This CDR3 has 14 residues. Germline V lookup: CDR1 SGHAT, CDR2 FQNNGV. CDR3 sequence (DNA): TGTGCCAGCGCCCTGGGGAGCGGATACTACGAGCAGTACTTC. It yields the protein CASALGSGYYEQYF.